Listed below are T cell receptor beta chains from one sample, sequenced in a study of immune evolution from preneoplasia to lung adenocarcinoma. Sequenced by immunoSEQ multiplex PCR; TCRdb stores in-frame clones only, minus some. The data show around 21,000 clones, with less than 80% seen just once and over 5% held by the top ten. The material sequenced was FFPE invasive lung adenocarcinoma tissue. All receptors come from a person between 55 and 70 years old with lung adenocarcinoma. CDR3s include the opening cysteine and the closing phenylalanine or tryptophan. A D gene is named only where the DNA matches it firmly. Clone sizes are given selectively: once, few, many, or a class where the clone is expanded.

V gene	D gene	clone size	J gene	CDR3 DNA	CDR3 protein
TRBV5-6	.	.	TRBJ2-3	TGTGCCAGCAGCTTGTTGCGGCTTCGCACAGATACGCAGTATTTT	CASSLLRLRTDTQYF
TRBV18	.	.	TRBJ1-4	TGTGCCAGCTCACCGTCACAGACAACTAATGAAAAACTGTTTTTT	CASSPSQTTNEKLFF
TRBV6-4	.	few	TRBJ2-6	TGTGCCAGCAGTGACGTCTCTGGGGCCAACGTCCTGACTTTC	CASSDVSGANVLTF
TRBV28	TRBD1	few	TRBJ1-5	TGTGCCAGCAGGAAAGACAGGGTAGATCAGCCCCAGCATTTT	CASRKDRVDQPQHF
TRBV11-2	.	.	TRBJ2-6	TGTGCCAGCAGCTTAGGTGCCGGGGCCAACGTCCTGACTTTC	CASSLGAGANVLTF
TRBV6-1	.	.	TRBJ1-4	TGTGCCAGCAGTGACAGGGAAAGTGAAAAACTGTTTTTT	CASSDRESEKLFF
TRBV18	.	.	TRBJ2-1	TGTGCCAGCTCACCACCCGGGAGTTCCTACAATGAGCAGTTCTTC	CASSPPGSSYNEQFF
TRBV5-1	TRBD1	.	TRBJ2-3	TGCGCCAGCAGCTCGGGACAGGGGTTGGATACGCAGTATTTT	CASSSGQGLDTQYF
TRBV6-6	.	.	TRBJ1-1	TGTGCCAGCAGTTATCGGACAGATCGCCAAGGAGCTTTCTTT	CASSYRTDRQGAFF
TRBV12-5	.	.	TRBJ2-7	TGTGCTAGTGGCCAGTCATCCTACGAGCAGTACTTC	CASGQSSYEQYF
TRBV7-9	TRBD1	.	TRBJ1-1	TGTGCCAGCAGCTCCCACAGGGGGCTCCGCACTGAAGCTTTCTTT	CASSSHRGLRTEAFF
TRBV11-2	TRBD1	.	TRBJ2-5	TGTGCCAGCAAGGGGACAGGGGTGGAGACCCAGTACTTC	CASKGTGVETQYF
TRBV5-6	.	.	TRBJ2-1	TGTGCCAGCAGCGAAAGGGGCAGACCATACAATGAGCAGTTCTTC	CASSERGRPYNEQFF
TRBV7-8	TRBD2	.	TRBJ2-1	TGTGCCAGCAGCTCGGGGACTAGCCGCTCCTACAATGAGCAGTTCTTC	CASSSGTSRSYNEQFF
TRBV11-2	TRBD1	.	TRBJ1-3	TGTGCCAGCAGCCCGGTTCAGGGGGTGGCTGGAAACACCATATATTTT	CASSPVQGVAGNTIYF
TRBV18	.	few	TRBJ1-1	TGTGCCAGCTCACGACCTCCCCTAGGTGGGGGGACTGAAGCTTTCTTT	CASSRPPLGGGTEAFF
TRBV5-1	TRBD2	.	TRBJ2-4	TGCGCCAGCAGCTTGGGACTAGCGCTTGGCAAAAACATTCAGTACTTC	CASSLGLALGKNIQYF